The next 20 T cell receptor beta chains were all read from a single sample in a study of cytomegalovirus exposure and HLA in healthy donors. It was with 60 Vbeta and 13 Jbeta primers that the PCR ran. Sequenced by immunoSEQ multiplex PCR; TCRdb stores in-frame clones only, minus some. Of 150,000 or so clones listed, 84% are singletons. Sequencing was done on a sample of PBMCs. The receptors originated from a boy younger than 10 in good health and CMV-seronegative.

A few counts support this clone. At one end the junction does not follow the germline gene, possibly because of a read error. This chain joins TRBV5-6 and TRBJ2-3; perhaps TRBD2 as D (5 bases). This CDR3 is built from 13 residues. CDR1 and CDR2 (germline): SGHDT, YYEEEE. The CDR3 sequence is CASIRASRDTQYF. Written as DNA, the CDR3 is TGTGCCAGCATTAGGGCTAGCAGAGATACGCAGTATTTT. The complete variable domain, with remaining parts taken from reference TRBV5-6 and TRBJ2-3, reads DAGVTQSPTHLIKTRGQQVTLRCSPKSGHDTVSWYQQALGQGPQFIFQYYEEEERQRGNFPDRFSGHQFPNYSSELNVNALLLGDSALYLCASIRASRDTQYFGPGTRLTVL.

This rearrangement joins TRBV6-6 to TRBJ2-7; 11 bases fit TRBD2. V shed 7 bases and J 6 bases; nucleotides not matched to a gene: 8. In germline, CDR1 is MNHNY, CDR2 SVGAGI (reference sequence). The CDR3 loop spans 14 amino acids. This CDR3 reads CASKLAGALLEQYF. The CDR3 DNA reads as TGTGCCAGCAAACTAGCGGGAGCGCTGCTCGAGCAGTACTTC.

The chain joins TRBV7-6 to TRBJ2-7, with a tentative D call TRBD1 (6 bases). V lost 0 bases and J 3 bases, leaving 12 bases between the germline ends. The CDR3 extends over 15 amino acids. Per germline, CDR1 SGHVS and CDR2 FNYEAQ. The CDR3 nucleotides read TGTGCCAGCAGCTTAGCCTCCGGGACACTCTACGAGCAGTACTTC. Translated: CASSLASGTLYEQYF.

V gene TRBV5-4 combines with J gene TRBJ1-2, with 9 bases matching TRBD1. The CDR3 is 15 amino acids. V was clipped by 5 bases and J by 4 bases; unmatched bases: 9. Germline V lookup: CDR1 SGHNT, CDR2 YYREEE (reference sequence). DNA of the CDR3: TGTGCCAGCAGGCCTCCGGGACAGGGCTCCTATGGCTACACCTTC. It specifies CASRPPGQGSYGYTF.

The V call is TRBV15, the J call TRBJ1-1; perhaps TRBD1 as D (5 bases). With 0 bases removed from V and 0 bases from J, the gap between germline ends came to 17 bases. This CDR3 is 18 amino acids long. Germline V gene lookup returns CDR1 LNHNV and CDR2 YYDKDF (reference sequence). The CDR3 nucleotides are TGTGCCACCAGCAGAGATCGCCCCCGGGGGGGGATGAACACTGAAGCTTTCTTT. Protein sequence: CATSRDRPRGGMNTEAFF.

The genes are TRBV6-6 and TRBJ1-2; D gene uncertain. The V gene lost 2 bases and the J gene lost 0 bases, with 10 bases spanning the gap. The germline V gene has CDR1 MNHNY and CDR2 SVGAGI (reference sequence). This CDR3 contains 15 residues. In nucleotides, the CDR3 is TGTGCCAGCAGTTACGGAGGCACGTCTAACTATGGCTACACCTTC. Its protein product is CASSYGGTSNYGYTF.

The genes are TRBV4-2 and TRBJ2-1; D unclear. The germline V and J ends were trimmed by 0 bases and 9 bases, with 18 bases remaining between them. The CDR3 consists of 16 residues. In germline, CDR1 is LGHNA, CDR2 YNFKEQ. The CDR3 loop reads CASSQDQNRPISEQFF. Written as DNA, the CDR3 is TGTGCCAGCAGCCAAGATCAGAACAGACCTATAAGTGAGCAGTTCTTC.

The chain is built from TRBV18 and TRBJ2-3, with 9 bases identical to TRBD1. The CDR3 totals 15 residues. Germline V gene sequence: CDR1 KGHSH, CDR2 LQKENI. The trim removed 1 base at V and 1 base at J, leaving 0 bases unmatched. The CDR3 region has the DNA TGTGCCAGCTCACCACGGGACAGGGGCACAGATACGCAGTATTTT. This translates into CASSPRDRGTDTQYF.

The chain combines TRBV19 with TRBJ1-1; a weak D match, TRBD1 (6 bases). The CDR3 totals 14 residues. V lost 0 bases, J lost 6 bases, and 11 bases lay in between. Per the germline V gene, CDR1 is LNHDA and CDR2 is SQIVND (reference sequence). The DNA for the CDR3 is TGTGCCAGTAGTATAGACCCCTACAGGGCTGAAGCTTTCTTT. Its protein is CASSIDPYRAEAFF.

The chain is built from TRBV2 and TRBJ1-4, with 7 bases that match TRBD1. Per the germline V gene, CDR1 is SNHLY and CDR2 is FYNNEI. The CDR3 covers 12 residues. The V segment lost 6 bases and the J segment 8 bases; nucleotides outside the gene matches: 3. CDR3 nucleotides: TGTGCCAGCAGACAGACAGGGGAAAAACTGTTTTTT. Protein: CASRQTGEKLFF.

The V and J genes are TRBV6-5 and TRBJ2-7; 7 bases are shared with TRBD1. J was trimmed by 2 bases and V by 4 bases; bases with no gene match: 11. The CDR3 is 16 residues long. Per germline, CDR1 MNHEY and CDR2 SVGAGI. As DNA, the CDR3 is TGTGCCAGCAGTTTACGCCTTGGGACAGCAGCCTACGAGCAGTACTTC. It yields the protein CASSLRLGTAAYEQYF.

CDR3 DNA: TGTGCCAGCAGCTTAGATCTAGCGGGAGACGAGGAGCAGTTCTTC. Translation gives CASSLDLAGDEEQFF. The J gene is TRBJ2-1, the V gene TRBV7-9; 10 bases fit TRBD2. V was clipped by 1 base and J by 10 bases; unmatched bases: 7. This CDR3 comprises 15 residues. Germline values: CDR1 SEHNR, CDR2 FQNEAQ (reference sequence).

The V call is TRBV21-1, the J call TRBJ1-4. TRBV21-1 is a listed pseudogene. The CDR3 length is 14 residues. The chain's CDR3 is CASSNKAVNEKLFF. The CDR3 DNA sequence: TGTGCCAGCAGCAATAAAGCCGTAAATGAAAAACTGTTTTTT.

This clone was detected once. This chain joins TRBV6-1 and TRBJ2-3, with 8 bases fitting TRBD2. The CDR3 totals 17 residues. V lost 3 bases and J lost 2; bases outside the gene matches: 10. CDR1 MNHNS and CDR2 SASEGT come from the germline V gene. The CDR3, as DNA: TGTGCCAGCAGTGATTCTTGGCGGGAGGTTCCCACAGATACGCAGTATTTT. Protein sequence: CASSDSWREVPTDTQYF.

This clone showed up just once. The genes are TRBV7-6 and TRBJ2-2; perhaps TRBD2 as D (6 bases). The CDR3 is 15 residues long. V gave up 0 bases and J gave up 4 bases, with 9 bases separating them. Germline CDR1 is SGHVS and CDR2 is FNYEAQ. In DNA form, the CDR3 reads TGTGCCAGCAGCTTAGCGGGAGGATCCACCGGGGAGCTGTTTTTT. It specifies CASSLAGGSTGELFF.

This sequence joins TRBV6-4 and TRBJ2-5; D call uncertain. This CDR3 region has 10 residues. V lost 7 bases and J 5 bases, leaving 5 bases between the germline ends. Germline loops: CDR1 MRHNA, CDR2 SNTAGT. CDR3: CASTLETQYF. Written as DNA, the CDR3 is TGTGCCAGCACCCTGGAGACCCAGTACTTC.

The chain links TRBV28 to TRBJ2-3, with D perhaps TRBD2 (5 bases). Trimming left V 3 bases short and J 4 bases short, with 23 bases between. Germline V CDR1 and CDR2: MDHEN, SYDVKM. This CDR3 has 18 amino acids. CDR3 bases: TGTGCCAGCAGTTTGGGCGCTAGCAGCACCCCAGCTCCAGATACGCAGTATTTT. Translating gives CASSLGASSTPAPDTQYF.

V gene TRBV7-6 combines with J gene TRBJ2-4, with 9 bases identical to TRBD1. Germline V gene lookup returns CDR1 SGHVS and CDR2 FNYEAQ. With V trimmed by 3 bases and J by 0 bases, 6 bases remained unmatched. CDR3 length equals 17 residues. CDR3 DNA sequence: TGTGCCAGCAGCTTGGGGCGGACAGGGGTAGCCAAAAACATTCAGTACTTC. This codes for CASSLGRTGVAKNIQYF.

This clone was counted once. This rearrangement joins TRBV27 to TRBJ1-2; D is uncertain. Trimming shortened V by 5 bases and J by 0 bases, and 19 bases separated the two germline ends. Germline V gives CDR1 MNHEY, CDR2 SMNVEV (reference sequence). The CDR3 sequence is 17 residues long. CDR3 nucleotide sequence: TGTGCCAGCAGTCTTGCCCCGGGTATCGGGGCTAACTATGGCTACACCTTC. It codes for CASSLAPGIGANYGYTF.

The CDR3 reads CASSLVGLGHKNTEAFF. CDR3 DNA sequence: TGTGCCAGCAGCTTAGTAGGGTTAGGACACAAGAACACTGAAGCTTTCTTT. This sequence joins TRBV5-8 and TRBJ1-1; tentative D call: TRBD1 (5 bases). Trimming removed 2 bases from V and 1 base from J, with 18 bases in between. This CDR3 contains 17 residues. Germline loops: CDR1 SGHTS, CDR2 YDEGEE.